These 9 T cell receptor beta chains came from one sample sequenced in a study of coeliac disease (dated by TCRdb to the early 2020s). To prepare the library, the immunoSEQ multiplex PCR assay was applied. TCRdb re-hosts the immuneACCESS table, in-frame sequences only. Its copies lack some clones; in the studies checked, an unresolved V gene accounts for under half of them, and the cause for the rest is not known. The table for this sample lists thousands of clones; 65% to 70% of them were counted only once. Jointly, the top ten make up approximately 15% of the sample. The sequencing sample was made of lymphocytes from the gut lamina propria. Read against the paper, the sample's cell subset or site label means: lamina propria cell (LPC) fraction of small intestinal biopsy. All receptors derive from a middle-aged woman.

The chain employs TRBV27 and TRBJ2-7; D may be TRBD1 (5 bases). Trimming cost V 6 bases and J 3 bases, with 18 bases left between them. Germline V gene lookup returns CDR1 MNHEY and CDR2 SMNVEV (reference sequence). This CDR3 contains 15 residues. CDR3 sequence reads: CASRASLGVGYEQYF. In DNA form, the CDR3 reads TGTGCCAGCAGGGCCTCCTTAGGGGTGGGCTACGAGCAGTACTTC.

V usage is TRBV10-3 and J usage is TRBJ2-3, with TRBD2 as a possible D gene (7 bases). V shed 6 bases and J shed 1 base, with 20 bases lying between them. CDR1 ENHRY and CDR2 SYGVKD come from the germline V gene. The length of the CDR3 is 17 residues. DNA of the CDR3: TGTGCCATCAGCAGGGGCTTAGCGGGTACCGGCACAGATACGCAGTATTTT. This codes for CAISRGLAGTGTDTQYF.

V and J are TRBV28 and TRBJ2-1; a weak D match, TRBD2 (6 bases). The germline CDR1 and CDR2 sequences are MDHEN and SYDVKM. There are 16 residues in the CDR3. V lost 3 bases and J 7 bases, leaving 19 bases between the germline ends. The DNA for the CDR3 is TGTGCCAGCAGTTTCGTTCGGGAGTCCGTATCAAATGAGCAGTTCTTC. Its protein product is CASSFVRESVSNEQFF.

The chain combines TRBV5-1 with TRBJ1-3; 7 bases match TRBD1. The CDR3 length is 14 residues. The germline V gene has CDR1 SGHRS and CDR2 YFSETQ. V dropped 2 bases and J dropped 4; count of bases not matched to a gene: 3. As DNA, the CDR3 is TGCGCCAGCAGCTTACAGGGGTTAGGAAACACCATATATTTT. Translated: CASSLQGLGNTIYF.

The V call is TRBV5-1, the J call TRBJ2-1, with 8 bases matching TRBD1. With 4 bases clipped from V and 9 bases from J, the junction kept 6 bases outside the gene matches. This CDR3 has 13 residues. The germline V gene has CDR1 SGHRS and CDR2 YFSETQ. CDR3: CASSTDRAGEQFF. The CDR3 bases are TGCGCCAGCAGCACGGACAGGGCAGGTGAGCAGTTCTTC.

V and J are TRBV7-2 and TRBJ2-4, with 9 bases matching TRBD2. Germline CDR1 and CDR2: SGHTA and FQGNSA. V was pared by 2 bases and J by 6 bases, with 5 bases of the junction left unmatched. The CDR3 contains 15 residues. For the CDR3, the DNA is TGTGCCAGCAGCTTAAGGGCGGGAGGGGCAAACATTCAGTACTTC. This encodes CASSLRAGGANIQYF. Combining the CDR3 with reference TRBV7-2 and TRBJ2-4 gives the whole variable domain GAGVSQSPSNKVTEKGKDVELRCDPISGHTALYWYRQSLGQGLEFLIYFQGNSAPDKSGLPSDRFSAERTGGSVSTLTIQRTQQEDSAVYLCASSLRAGGANIQYFGAGTRLSVL.

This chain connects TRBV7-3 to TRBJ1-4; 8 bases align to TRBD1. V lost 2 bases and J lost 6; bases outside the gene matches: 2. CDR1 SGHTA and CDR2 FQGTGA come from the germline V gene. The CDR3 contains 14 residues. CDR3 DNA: TGTGCCAGCAGCTTACGACAGGGGTATGAAAAACTGTTTTTT. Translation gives CASSLRQGYEKLFF.

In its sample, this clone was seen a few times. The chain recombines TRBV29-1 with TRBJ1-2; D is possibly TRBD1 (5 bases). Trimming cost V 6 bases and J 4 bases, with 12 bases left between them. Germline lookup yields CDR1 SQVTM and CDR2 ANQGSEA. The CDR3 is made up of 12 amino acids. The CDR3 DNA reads TGCAGCGTGAGGGACGGGGGCTATGGCTACACCTTC. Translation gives CSVRDGGYGYTF.

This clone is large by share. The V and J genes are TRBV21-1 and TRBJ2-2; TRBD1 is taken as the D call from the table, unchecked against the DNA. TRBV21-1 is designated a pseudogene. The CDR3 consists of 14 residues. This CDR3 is CASSKHRGSGELFF. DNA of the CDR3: TGTGCCAGCAGCAAACACAGGGGGTCCGGGGAGCTGTTTTTT.